What follows is one T cell receptor (beta chain) and its context. V lost 6 bases and J lost 8, with 15 bases in between. The germline V gene has CDR1 SGDLS and CDR2 YYNGEE. The CDR3 runs to 14 residues. The data originate from a study of T cell changes during pregnancy in multiple sclerosis. Repertoires were generated with immunoSEQ multiplex PCR, while TCRdb's copy carries only in-frame clones and drops some. The sample includes about 17,000 clones, roughly 81% of them seen just once. Source: CD8+ T cells from peripheral blood mononuclear cells, taken in the second trimester of pregnancy. The clonotype comes from a female donor in good health, enrolled as a control in a pregnancy study. The chain has TRBV9 and TRBJ1-6; a weak D match, TRBD1 (6 bases). The CDR3 here is CASNTDSSDSPLHF. The DNA of the CDR3 is TGTGCCAGCAACACGGACAGCAGTGATTCACCCCTCCACTTT.